The 20 T cell receptor beta chains below come from one sample, sequenced in a study of T cells expressing NK-cell markers. TCRdb reprocessed the 5' RACE reads and keeps a single row for each CDR3 protein, giving no DNA. This table lists 150,000 to 170,000 distinct CDR3 sequences. Sequenced sample: blood T cells: a sorted CD56 or NKG2C T cell subset, CD4+ or CD8+ T cells, or bulk PBMC T cells (not recorded which). The receptors come from a woman aged 45-59 years in good health.

V usage is TRBV2 and J usage is TRBJ2-5. Germline CDR1 and CDR2: SNHLY and FYNNEI. The CDR3 is 11 amino acids. The CDR3 sequence is CASSERDPEYF.

V is TRBV4-1 and J is TRBJ2-7; TCRdb lists TRBD1, though no DNA is available to test this call. The germline CDR1 and CDR2 sequences are MGHRA and YSYEKL. This CDR3 comprises 15 residues. CDR3 protein: CASSQLWRGSYEQYF.

The chain has TRBV6-5 and TRBJ2-1; TCRdb proposes TRBD2, but this gene call is untestable without DNA. CDR1 is MNHEY and CDR2 is SVGAGI in the germline V gene. The CDR3 extends over 16 amino acids. CDR3 in amino acids: CASSTLLAGVADEQFF.

The chain employs TRBV7-8 and TRBJ2-3; TCRdb indicates TRBD2, and absent DNA this call remains unverified. Germline lookup yields CDR1 SGHVS and CDR2 FQNEAQ. CDR3 size: 16 residues. CDR3 region: CASSLVGLAGGDTQYF.

The rearrangement uses TRBV7-8 and TRBJ2-3; the D call from TCRdb, TRBD1, cannot be confirmed without DNA. This CDR3 spans 13 amino acids. Germline V gives CDR1 SGHVS, CDR2 FQNEAQ. Here the CDR3 reads CASSRDITDTQYF.

The CDR3 region is CASSQEPDFYEQYF. The chain couples TRBV4-1 to TRBJ2-7. Germline V CDR1 and CDR2: MGHRA, YSYEKL. This CDR3 region has 14 residues.

The chain has TRBV12-3 or TRBV12-4 and TRBJ1-5. The CDR3 spans 12 residues. Here the CDR3 reads CASSFEVRPQHF.

V usage is TRBV12-3 or TRBV12-4 and J usage is TRBJ2-3. This CDR3 is built from 16 residues. The CDR3 loop is CASSVTDTTFTDTQYF.

The chain couples TRBV7-3 to TRBJ2-2; the D call of TRBD1 rests on TCRdb alone, since no DNA is present to check it. Looked up from germline, CDR1 is SGHTA and CDR2 is FQGTGA. The CDR3 extends over 13 amino acids. The CDR3 protein is CASSPLQGRELFF. The full variable domain, with the rest looked up from reference TRBV7-3 and TRBJ2-2, is GAGVSQTPSNKVTEKGKYVELRCDPISGHTALYWYRQSLGQGPEFLIYFQGTGAADDSGLPNDRFFAVRPEGSVSTLKIQRTERGDSAVYLCASSPLQGRELFFGEGSRLTVL.

The chain couples TRBV19 to TRBJ2-1. This CDR3 spans 12 amino acids. Germline assignment: CDR1 LNHDA and CDR2 SQIVND (reference sequence). The CDR3 is CASISAYNEQFF.

The gene calls are TRBV12-3 or TRBV12-4 and TRBJ1-1. The CDR3 length is 11 residues. The CDR3 sequence: CACLGVGEAFF.

The chain joins TRBV29-1 to TRBJ2-2. Germline-derived CDR1 and CDR2 are SQVTM and ANQGSEA. The CDR3 length is 14 residues. The CDR3 spells CSVEGAPNTGELFF.

V gene TRBV11-2 combines with J gene TRBJ1-2. CDR3 size: 15 residues. Looked up from germline, CDR1 is SGHAT and CDR2 is FQNNGV. CDR3 protein: CASSSEGALSYGYTF.

V usage is TRBV5-6 and J usage is TRBJ2-1; TCRdb designates TRBD2, a call that cannot be tested without DNA. Germline CDR1 reads SGHDT; CDR2 reads YYEEEE. CDR3 length: 16 residues. The CDR3 is CASSLGVAGSLGEQFF.

The chain carries TRBV6-6 and TRBJ1-3; no DNA is available, so the TRBD1 call from TCRdb remains unchecked. The CDR3 is made up of 15 amino acids. Germline V gene data show CDR1 as MNHNY and CDR2 as SVGAGI (reference sequence). CDR3 protein: CASRSDRNSGNTIYF.

The rearrangement links TRBV5-6 to TRBJ2-1; TCRdb proposes TRBD2, but this gene call is untestable without DNA. The CDR3 length is 13 residues. Germline assignment: CDR1 SGHDT and CDR2 YYEEEE. The CDR3 region is CASVRGDYNEQFF. The full variable domain, completed using reference TRBV5-6 and TRBJ2-1, is DAGVTQSPTHLIKTRGQQVTLRCSPKSGHDTVSWYQQALGQGPQFIFQYYEEEERQRGNFPDRFSGHQFPNYSSELNVNALLLGDSALYLCASVRGDYNEQFFGPGTRLTVL.

V usage is TRBV27 and J usage is TRBJ2-7; TCRdb's D gene call, TRBD1, goes unchecked for lack of DNA. CDR3 length: 13 amino acids. The V gene's germline CDR1 is MNHEY and CDR2 SMNVEV (reference sequence). Here the CDR3 reads CASSTQGPYEQYF.

The rearrangement links TRBV7-9 to TRBJ1-1; TCRdb names TRBD1, which stays unverified in the absence of DNA. CDR3 length: 15 residues. Germline CDR1 SEHNR, CDR2 FQNEAQ (reference sequence). This CDR3 is CASSQYGQGPAEAFF.

Here the CDR3 reads CASSPRPGQGYYEQYF. The J gene is TRBJ2-7, the V gene TRBV9; the TCRdb call, TRBD1, lacks DNA for checking. CDR1 is SGDLS, CDR2 YYNGEE, per germline. The CDR3 spans 16 residues.

This sequence joins TRBV24-1 and TRBJ2-1; TCRdb lists TRBD1, though no DNA is available to test this call. Germline V CDR1 and CDR2: KGHDR, SFDVKD. The CDR3 contains 14 residues. CDR3 in amino acids: CATSDRDSGNEQFF.